This T cell receptor (beta chain) appears in the sequencing data of a study of T cell responses to AZD1222 COVID-19 vaccine. Study-level results: Nearly half of the spike-specific TCRs reportedly recognize variant regions that carry no mutations. Donors in the cohort were predominantly white British and more often female, and clonal diversity was possibly underestimated. Repertoires in all cases were sampled only once the peak T cell response had passed.

Sequencing was performed with immunoSEQ multiplex PCR; in TCRdb, only in-frame clones are kept and a portion is missing. The sample records 150,000 to 200,000 clones, approximately 95% being singletons. Remarks on this clone: Its antigen is unidentified.

The germline gives CDR1 SEHNR, CDR2 FQNEAQ (reference sequence). Trimming took off 5 bases at V and 12 bases at J, with 11 bases between the two ends. The CDR3 length is 11 residues. The chain has TRBV7-9 and TRBJ1-5, with a tentative D call TRBD1 (6 bases). This receptor was obtained from an adult who received the MenACWY meningococcal vaccine as a control. Sequenced material: peripheral blood, taken 28 days after the second dose of the MenACWY control vaccine. The CDR3, as DNA: TGTGCCAGCAGCCGGGACACCCACCAGCATTTT. Amino acid sequence: CASSRDTHQHF.